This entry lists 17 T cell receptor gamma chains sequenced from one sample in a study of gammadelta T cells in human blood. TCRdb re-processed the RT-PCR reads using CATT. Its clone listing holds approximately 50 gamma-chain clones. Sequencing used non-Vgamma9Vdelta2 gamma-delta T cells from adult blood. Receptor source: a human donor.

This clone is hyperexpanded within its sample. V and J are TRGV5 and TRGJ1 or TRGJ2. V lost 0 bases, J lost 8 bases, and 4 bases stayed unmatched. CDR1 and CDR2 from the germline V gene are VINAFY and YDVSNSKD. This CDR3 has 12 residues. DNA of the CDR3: TGTGCCACCTGGGACAGGCCCCATAAGAAACTCTTT. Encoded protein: CATWDRPHKKLF.

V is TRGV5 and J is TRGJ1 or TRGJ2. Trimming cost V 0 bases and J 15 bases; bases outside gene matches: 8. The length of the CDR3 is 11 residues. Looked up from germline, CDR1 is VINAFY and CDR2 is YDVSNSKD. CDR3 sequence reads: CATWDRIVGLF. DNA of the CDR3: TGTGCCACCTGGGACAGGATAGTAGGACTCTTT.

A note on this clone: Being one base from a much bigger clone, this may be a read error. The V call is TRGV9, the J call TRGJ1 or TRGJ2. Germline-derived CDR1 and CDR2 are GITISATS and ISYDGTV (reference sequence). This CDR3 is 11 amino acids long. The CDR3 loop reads CALWEHYKKIF. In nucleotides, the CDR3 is TGTGCCTTGTGGGAGCACTATAAGAAAATCTTT.

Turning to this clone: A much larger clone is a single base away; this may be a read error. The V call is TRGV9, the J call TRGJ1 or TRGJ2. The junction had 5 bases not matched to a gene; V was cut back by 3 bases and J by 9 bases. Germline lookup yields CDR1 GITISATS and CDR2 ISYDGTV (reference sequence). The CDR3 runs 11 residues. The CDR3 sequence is CALWEHCKKLF. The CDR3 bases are TGTGCCTTGTGGGAGCACTGTAAGAAACTCTTT.

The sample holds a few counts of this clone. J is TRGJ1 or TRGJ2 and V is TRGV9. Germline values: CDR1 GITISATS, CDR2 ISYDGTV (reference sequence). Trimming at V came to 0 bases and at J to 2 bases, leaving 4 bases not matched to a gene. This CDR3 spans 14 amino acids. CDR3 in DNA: TGTGCCTTGTGGGAGGTGCATTATTATTATAAGAAACTCTTT. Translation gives CALWEVHYYYKKLF.

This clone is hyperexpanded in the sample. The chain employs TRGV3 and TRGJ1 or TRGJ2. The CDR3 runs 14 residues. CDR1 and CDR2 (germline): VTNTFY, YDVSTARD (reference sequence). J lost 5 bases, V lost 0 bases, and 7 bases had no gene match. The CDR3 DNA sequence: TGTGCCACCTGGGACAGGCCTTCGGATTATAAGAAACTCTTT. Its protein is CATWDRPSDYKKLF.

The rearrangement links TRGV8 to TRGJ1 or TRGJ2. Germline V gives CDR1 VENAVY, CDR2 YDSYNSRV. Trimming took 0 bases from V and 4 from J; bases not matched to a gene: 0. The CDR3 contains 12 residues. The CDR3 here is CATWDRYYKKLF. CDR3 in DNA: TGTGCCACCTGGGATAGGTATTATAAGAAACTCTTT.

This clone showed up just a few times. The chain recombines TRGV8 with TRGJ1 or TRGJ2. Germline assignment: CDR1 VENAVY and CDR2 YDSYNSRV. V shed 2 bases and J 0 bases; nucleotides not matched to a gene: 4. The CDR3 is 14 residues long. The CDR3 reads CATWDTGNYYKKLF. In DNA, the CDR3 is TGTGCCACCTGGGATACCGGGAATTATTATAAGAAACTCTTT.

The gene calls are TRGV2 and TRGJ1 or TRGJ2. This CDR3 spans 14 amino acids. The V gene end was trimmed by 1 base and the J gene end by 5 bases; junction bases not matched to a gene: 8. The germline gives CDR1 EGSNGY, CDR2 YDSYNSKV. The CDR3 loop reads CATWDGQDDYKKLF. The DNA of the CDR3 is TGTGCCACCTGGGACGGCCAGGATGATTATAAGAAACTCTTT.

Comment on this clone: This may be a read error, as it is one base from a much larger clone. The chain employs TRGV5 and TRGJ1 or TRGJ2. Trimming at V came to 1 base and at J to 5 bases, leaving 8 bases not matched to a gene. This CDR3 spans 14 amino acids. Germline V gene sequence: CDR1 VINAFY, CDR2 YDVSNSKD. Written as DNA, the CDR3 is TGTGCCACCTGGGACAGACCTTCGGATTATAAGAAACTCTTT. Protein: CATWDRPSDYKKLF.

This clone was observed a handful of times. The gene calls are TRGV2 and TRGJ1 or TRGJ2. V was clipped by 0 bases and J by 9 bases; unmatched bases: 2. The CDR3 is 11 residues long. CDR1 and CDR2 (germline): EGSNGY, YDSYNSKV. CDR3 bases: TGTGCCACCTGGGACGGGGGTAAGAAACTCTTT. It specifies CATWDGGKKLF.

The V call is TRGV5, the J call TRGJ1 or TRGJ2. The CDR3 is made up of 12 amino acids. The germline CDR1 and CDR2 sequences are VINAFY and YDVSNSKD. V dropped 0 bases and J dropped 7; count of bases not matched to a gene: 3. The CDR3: CATWDRRYKKLF. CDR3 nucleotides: TGTGCCACCTGGGACAGGCGATATAAGAAACTCTTT.

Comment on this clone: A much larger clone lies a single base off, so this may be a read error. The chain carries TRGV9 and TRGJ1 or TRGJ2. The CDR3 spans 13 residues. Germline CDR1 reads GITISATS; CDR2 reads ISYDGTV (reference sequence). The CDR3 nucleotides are TGTGCCTTGTGTGAGGTGCCTGGTTATAAGAAACTCTTT. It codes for CALCEVPGYKKLF.

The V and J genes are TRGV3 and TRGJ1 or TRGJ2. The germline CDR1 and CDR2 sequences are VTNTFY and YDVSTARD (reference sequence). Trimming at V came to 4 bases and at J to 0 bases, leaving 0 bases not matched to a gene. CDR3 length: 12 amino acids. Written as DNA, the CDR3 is TGTGCCACCTGGGAGAATTATTATAAGAAACTCTTT. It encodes CATWENYYKKLF.

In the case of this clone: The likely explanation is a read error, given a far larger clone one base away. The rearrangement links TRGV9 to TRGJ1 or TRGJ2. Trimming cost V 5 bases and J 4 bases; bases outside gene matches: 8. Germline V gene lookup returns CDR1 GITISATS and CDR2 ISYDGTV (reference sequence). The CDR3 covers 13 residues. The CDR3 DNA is TGTGCCTTGTGGGTGGCCCCCTATTATAAGAAACTCTTT. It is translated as CALWVAPYYKKLF.

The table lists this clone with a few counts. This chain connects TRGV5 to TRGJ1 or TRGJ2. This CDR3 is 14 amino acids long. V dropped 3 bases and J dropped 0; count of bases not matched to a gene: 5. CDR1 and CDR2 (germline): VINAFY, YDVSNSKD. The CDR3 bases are TGTGCCACCTGGGACGGTCGGAATTATTATAAGAAACTCTTT. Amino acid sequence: CATWDGRNYYKKLF.

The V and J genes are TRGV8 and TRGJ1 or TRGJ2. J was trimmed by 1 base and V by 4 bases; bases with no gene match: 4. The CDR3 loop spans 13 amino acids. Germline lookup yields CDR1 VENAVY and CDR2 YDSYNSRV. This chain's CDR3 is CATWDLNYYKKLF. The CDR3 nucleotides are TGTGCCACCTGGGACCTTAATTATTATAAGAAACTCTTT.